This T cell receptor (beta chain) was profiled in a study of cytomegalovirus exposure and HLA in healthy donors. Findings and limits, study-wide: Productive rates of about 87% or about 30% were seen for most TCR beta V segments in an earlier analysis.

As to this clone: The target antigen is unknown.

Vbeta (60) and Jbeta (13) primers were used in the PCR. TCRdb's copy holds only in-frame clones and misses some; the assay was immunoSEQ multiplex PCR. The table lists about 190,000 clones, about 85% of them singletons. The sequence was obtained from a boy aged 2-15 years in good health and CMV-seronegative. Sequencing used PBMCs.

The chain's CDR3 is CASSQTSGSYNEQFF. The CDR3 coding sequence is TGCGCCAGCAGTCAAACTAGCGGCTCCTACAATGAGCAGTTCTTC. The V gene is TRBV23-1, the J gene TRBJ2-1; 8 positions agree with TRBD2. TRBV23-1 is given ORF status, its function remaining uncertain. This CDR3 contains 15 residues. V was pared by 2 bases and J by 0 bases, with 0 bases of the junction left unmatched.